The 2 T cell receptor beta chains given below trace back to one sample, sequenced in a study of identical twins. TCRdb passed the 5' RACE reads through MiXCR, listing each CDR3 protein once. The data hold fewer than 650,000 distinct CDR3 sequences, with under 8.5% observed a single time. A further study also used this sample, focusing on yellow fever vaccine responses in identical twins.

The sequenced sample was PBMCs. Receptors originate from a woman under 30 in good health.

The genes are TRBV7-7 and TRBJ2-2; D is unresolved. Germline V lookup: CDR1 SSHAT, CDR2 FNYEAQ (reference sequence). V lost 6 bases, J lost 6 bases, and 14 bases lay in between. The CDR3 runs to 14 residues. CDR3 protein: CASRKNPGPGELFF. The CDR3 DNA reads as TGTGCCAGCAGGAAAAACCCCGGGCCCGGGGAGCTGTTTTTT.

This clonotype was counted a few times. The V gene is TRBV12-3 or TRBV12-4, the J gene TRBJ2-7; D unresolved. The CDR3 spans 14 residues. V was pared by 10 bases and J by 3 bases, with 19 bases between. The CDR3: CATSPGSFFYEQYF. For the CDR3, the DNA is TGTGCCACCTCGCCAGGTAGCTTCTTCTACGAGCAGTACTTC.